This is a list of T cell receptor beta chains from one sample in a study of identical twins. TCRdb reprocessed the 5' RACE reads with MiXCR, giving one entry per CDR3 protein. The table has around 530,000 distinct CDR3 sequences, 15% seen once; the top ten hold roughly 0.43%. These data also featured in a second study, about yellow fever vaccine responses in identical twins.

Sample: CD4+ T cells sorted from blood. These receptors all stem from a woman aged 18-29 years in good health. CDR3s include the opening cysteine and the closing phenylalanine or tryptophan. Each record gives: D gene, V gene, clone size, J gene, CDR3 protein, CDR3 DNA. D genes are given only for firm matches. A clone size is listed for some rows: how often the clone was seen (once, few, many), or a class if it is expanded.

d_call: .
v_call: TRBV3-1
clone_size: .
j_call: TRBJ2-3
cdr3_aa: CASSQSGWVTDTQYF
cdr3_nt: TGTGCCAGCAGCCAAAGCGGCTGGGTCACAGATACGCAGTATTTT

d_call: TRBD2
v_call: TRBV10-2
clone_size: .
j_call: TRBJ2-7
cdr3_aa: CASSLAGGPSEQYF
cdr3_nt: TGCGCCAGCAGTTTAGCGGGAGGGCCTAGCGAGCAGTACTTC

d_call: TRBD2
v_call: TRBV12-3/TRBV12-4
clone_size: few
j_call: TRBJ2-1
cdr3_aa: CASSQLRGGGQFF
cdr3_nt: TGTGCCAGCAGTCAGCTTCGCGGGGGTGGGCAGTTCTTC

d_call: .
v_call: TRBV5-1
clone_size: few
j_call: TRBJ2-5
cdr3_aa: CASSLGGPSTQETQYF
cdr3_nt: TGCGCCAGCAGCTTGGGGGGACCTAGCACCCAAGAGACCCAGTACTTC

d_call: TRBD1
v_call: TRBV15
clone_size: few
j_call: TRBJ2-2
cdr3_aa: CATSGTGTGSGELFF
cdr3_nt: TGTGCCACCAGCGGGACGGGGACAGGGTCCGGGGAGCTGTTTTTT

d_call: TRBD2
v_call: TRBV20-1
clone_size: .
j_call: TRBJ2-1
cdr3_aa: CSASGLAGVVVLNNNEQFF
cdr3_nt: TGCAGTGCTAGTGGGCTAGCGGGAGTTGTGGTCCTGAATAACAATGAGCAGTTCTTC

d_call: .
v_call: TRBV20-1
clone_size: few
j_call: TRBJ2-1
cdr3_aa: CSARSLGSYNEQFF
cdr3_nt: TGCAGTGCTAGATCCTTGGGATCCTACAATGAGCAGTTCTTC

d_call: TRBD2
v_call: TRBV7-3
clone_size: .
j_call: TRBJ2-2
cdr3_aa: CASSKGLITGELFF
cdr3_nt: TGTGCCAGCAGCAAGGGACTAATCACCGGGGAGCTGTTTTTT

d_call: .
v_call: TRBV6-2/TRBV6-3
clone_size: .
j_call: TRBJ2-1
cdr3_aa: CASSYLQAYNEQFF
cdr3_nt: TGTGCCAGCAGTTACCTCCAGGCCTACAATGAGCAGTTCTTC

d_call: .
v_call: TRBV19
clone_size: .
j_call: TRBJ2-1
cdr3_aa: CASRPGPQSYNEQFF
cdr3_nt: TGTGCCAGTCGGCCAGGCCCACAATCCTACAATGAGCAGTTCTTC

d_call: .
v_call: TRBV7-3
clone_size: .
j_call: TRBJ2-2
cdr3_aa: CASRMRANTGELFF
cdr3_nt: TGTGCCAGCAGGATGAGAGCGAACACCGGGGAGCTGTTTTTT

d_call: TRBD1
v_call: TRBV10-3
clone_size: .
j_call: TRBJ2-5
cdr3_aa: CAIRGADRGQTQYF
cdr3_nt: TGTGCCATCAGGGGGGCTGACAGGGGTCAGACCCAGTACTTC

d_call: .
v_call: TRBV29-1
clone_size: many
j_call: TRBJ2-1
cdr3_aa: CSVEEGGLMQSQFF
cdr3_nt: TGCAGCGTTGAAGAAGGGGGGTTGATGCAATCGCAGTTCTTC

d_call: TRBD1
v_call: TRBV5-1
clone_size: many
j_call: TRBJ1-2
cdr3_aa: CASSLVEGQGVRSYGYTF
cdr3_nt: TGCGCCAGCAGCTTGGTAGAGGGACAGGGCGTGCGGAGCTATGGCTACACCTTC

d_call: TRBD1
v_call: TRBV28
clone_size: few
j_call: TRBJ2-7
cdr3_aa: CASSLFSNRDRELYEQYF
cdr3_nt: TGTGCCAGCAGTTTATTCTCTAACCGGGACAGGGAACTCTACGAGCAGTACTTC